The clone carrying this T cell receptor (beta chain) has more than one count but fewer than ten. The record originates from a study of beta chain features in type 1 diabetes. For the study at large: Sorted cells numbering around 110,000,000 were examined across all samples.

The collection from each donor was one heparinised blood draw averaging about 116 mL. A sort by CD45RO/CCR7/CD25/CD127/CD95/CD27 yielded CD4+ naive, central memory, regulatory and stem cell-like memory cells. Sorted populations all had greater than 95% purity. Investigators reverse transcribed all isolated RNA, so they sequenced expressed TCRB transcripts. The repertoire was sequenced with immunoSEQ multiplex PCR; TCRdb's copy has only in-frame clones and lacks some. Among fewer than 550,000 clones listed, approximately 10% were seen once. The CDR3 runs to 13 residues. The V end was cut by 1 base, the J end by 7 bases, with 10 bases between. The V gene's germline CDR1 is SGHTA and CDR2 FQGNSA.

The specimen was naive CD4+ T cells from blood. The origin of this receptor is a woman younger than 35 in good health. V gene TRBV7-2 combines with J gene TRBJ1-2, with a possible D match to TRBD1 (6 bases). CDR3 nucleotides: TGTGCCAGCAGCTTAGATGGGGGCTCTGGCTACACCTTC. Its protein product is CASSLDGGSGYTF.